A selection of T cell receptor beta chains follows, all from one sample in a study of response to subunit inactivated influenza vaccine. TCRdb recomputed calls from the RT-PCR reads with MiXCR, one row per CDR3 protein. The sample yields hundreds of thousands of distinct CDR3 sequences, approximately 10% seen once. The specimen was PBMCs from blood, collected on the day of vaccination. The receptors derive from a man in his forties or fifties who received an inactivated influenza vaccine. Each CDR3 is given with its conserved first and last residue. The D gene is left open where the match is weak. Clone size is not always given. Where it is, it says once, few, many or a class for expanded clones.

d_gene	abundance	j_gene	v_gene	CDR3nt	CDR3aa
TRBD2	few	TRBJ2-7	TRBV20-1	TGCAGTGCTAGAGCTAGCGGGAGTCCCAAGGAGCAGTACTTC	CSARASGSPKEQYF
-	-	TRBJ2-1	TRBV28	TGTGCCAGCAGCTTGGGGTTTTTAGCGGCCAAAACGGCCTATGAGCAGTTCTTC	CASSLGFLAAKTAYEQFF
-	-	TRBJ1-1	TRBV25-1	TGTGCCAGCAGACCACAGTTTCCGGGAGACACTGAGGCTTTCTTT	CASRPQFPGDTEAFF
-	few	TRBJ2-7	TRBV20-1	TGCAGTGCTCGTAAAGGTAGCTCCTACGAGCAGTACTTC	CSARKGSSYEQYF
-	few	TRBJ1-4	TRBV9	TGTGCCAGCAGCGCATGGGAAGGGGTTAATGAAAAACTGTTTTTT	CASSAWEGVNEKLFF
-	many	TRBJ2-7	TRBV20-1	TGCAGTGCTAGTGGGTCGCTGGTCTCCTACGAGCAGTACTTC	CSASGSLVSYEQYF
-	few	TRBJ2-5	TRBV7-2	TGTGCCAGCAAGCCGTCCCGAGACGGAGAGACCCAGTACTTC	CASKPSRDGETQYF
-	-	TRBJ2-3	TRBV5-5	TGTGCCAGCAATCTCCTCAGGGGGGTAACAGATACGCAGTATTTT	CASNLLRGVTDTQYF
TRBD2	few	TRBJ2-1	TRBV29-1	TGCAGCGTTGGGTGGCCTAGCGGGAGAAATGAGCAGTTCTTC	CSVGWPSGRNEQFF
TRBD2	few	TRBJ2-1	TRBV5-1	TGCGCCAGCAGCTTGCAGGGGCCAGGACTAGCGGGGCAAAATGAGCAGTTCTTC	CASSLQGPGLAGQNEQFF
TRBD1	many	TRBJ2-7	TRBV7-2	TGTGCCAGCAGCCTCTTTGGGACAGGGGCCTCCTACGAGCAGTACTTC	CASSLFGTGASYEQYF
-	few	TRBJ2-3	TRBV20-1	TGCAGTGCCCCATTCCAGTCAGATACGCAGTATTTT	CSAPFQSDTQYF
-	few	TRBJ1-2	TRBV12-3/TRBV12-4	TGTGCCAGCAGAAGTACCGGGGAGAACTATGGCTACACCTTC	CASRSTGENYGYTF
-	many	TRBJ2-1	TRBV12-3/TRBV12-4	TGTGCCAGCAATATACGGTCTAGCTCCTACAATGAGCAGTTCTTC	CASNIRSSSYNEQFF
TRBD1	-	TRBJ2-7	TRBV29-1	TGCAGCGGGGGACAGGGTTACGAGCAGTACTTC	CSGGQGYEQYF
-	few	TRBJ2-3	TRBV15	TGTGCCACCAGCCAATTCACGAGGAGGGCAGGGGACACAGATACGCAGTATTTT	CATSQFTRRAGDTDTQYF
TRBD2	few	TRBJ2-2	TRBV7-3	TGTGCCAGCAGCAAAGGGACTAGCGGGAGTTTAGCCGGGGAGCTGTTTTTT	CASSKGTSGSLAGELFF
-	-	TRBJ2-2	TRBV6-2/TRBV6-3	TGTGCCAGCAGTTACTCTACGAGCAGACCCACCGGGGAGCTGTTTTTT	CASSYSTSRPTGELFF
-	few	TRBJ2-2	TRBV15	TGTGCCACCAGCAGAGATAAAGTGGGACAGAACACCGGGGAGCTGTTTTTT	CATSRDKVGQNTGELFF
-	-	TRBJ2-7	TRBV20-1	TGCAGTGCTCCTGGGGGCGGGAGATACGAGCAGTACTTC	CSAPGGGRYEQYF
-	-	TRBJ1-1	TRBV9	TGTGCCAGCAGCGTAGTTGCGGGAGACACTGAAGCTTTCTTT	CASSVVAGDTEAFF
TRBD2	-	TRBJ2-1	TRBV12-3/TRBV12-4	TGTGCCAGCACTATGGGACTAGCGGGAGGTAGACAGTTCTTC	CASTMGLAGGRQFF
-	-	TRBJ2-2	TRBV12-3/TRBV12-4	TGTGCCAGCAGTACCAGCAGACCCGGGGAGCTGTTTTTT	CASSTSRPGELFF
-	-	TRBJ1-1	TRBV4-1	TGCGCCAGCAGCCGGGCTTCGGGTCTGGCTGGGGACACTGAAGCTTTCTTT	CASSRASGLAGDTEAFF
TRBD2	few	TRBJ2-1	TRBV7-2	TGTGCCAGCAGCCCTGCTGGACTAGCGGGGGGGGGTGAGCAGTTCTTC	CASSPAGLAGGGEQFF
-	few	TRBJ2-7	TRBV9	TGTGCCAGCAGCCATAACGACGGAGCCTACGAGCAGTACTTC	CASSHNDGAYEQYF
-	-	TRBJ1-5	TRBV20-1	TGCAGTGCTTCCAGGGCACCTAATCAGGCCCAGCATTTT	CSASRAPNQAQHF
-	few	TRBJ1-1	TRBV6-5	-	CASSSSEEGGTEAFF
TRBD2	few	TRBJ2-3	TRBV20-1	TGCAGTGCTAGAGTCGGACTAGCGGGGACCACAGATACGCAGTATTTT	CSARVGLAGTTDTQYF
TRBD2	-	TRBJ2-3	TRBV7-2	TGTGCCAGCTCTAGTCGGACAGCGGGAGGGGCAGATACGCAGTATTTT	CASSSRTAGGADTQYF
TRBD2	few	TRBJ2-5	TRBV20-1	TGCAGTGCTCCTCCGGGACTAGCCCCCCAAGGGTACATCCAAGAGACCCAGTACTTC	CSAPPGLAPQGYIQETQYF
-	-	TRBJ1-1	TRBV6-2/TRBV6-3	TGTGCCAGCAGTTACTCGATAGTAGATGGGGTCACTGAAGCTTTCTTT	CASSYSIVDGVTEAFF
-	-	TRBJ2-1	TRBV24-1	TGTGCCACCAGTGATTTGGGTTACAATGAGCAGTTCTTC	CATSDLGYNEQFF
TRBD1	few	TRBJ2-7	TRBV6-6	TGTGCAGTCAGGGGGCGATACTACGAGCAGTACTTC	CAVRGRYYEQYF
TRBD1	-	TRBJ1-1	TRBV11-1	TGTGCCAGCAGCACCACCATATACCGAGACAGGGTTGGCATGAGAGCTTTCTTT	CASSTTIYRDRVGMRAFF
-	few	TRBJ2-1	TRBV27	TGTGCCAGCAGTTTTGGTTACTACAATGAGCAGTTCTTC	CASSFGYYNEQFF
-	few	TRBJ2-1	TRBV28	TGTGCCAGCGCCCGGGACGGAGCCAACAATGAGCAGTTCTTC	CASARDGANNEQFF
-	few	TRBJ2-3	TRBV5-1	TGCGCCAGCAGCGCACGGGACTTTCCGCAAGATACGCAGTATTTT	CASSARDFPQDTQYF
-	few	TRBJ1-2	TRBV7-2	TGTGCCAGCAGCCCACAGCTCTATGGCTACACCTTC	CASSPQLYGYTF